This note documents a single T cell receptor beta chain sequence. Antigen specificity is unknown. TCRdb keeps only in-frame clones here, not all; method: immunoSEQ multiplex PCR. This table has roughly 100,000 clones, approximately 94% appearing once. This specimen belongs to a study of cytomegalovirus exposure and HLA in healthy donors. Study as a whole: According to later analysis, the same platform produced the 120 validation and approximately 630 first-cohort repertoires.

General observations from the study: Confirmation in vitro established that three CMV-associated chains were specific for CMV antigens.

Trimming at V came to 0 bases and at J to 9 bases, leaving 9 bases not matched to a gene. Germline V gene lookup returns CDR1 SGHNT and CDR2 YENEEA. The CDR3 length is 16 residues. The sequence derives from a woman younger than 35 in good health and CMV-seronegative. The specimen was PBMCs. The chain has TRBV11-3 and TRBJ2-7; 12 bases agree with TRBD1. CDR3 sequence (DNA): TGTGCCAGCAGCTTAGAGTCGGGGACAGGGGGCCGGGGGCAGTACTTC. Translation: CASSLESGTGGRGQYF.